The present entry profiles one T cell receptor (beta chain) with its context. Its cognate antigen has yet to be identified. Base qualities were left out, and no much larger clone turns up one base away. This specimen belongs to a study of blood T cell repertoires in COVID-19 (dated by TCRdb to 2018 to 2020). Background for the entire study: Samples from collaborators originated in the United States, Italy and Spain and spanned both the acute and convalescent phases of COVID-19. The samples were drawn from the first 160 participants of the ongoing ImmuneRACE study and from 1,200 or so subjects provided by 6 global collaborators. A freely available public database, intended as a resource for researchers studying the immune response to SARS-CoV-2, is where the repertoires were released. Deeply sampled blood TCRbeta repertoires from subjects exposed to, actively infected with, or recovered from COVID-19 were included in the dataset. The prospective study material was composed of cDNA or gDNA derived from T cells, B-cell-depleted T cells, or PBMCs. The sample metadata nearly always contained a de-identified subject ID, COVID-19 status, age in years and sex. Where available, HLA class I and class II types were taken from metadata supplied by the sample provider and were not determined by assay-based typing.

Including the terminal cysteine and phenylalanine, the CDR3 comprises 12 residues. Only CDR3 DNA remains: 36 bases, in frame from the first base. Trimming leaves V shorter by 7 bases and J shorter by 7 bases, with the junction holding 2 bases beyond the gene matches. CDR1 and CDR2 (MNHEY, SMNVEV) derive from the germline V gene (reference sequence). On the study overall, not on this receptor specifically: How much clinical and demographic metadata was included differed by source and by participant, and the metadata was provided uncurated.

Collaborating institutions collected whole blood in K2EDTA tubes following their own protocols. For TCRbeta analysis, collaborator samples were shipped as frozen whole blood, as isolated PBMCs, or as DNA extracted from either sample type. TCRbeta CDR3 regions were amplified from genomic DNA by means of the immunoSEQ Assay, a bias-controlled multiplex PCR. From the authors' description of their analysis: Nucleated cell counts per sample were estimated from amplification of reference gene primers within the assay. Sequence reads were collapsed and filtered to measure the absolute abundance of every unique TCRbeta CDR3 rearrangement. For each sample, productive Simpson clonality was calculated as the square root of Simpson's diversity index across productive rearrangements. This is the immuneACCESS table as TCRdb keeps it, with only in-frame sequences that have V and J called. A part of the clones is gone; compared with another copy, unresolved V genes explain less than half, and the rest is unexplained. V and J calls and clone size come straight from that table; D and trimming were deduced from the DNA. For this sample the table gives over 50,000 clones, of which about 81% were detected only once. About 15% of the sample belongs to the ten largest clones.

This sequence originates from a man older than 75 with acute or convalescent COVID-19. Sequenced input: peripheral blood. This chain joins TRBV27 to TRBJ2-1; 9 nucleotides in the junction match TRBD2. The CDR3 reads CASKTSGNEQFF. The bases read TGTGCCAGCAAAACTAGCGGGAATGAGCAGTTCTTC.